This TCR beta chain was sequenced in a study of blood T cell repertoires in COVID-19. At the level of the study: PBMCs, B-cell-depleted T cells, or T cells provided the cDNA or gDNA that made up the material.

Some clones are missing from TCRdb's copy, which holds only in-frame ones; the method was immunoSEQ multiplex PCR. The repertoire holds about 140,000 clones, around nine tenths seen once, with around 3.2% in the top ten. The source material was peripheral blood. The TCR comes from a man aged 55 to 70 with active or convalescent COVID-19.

CDR3 residues: CASSSTQGGSSGSYNEQFF. The CDR3 DNA is TGCGCCAGCAGCTCGACGCAGGGAGGAAGCTCGGGCTCCTACAATGAGCAGTTCTTC. The rearrangement uses TRBV5-1 and TRBJ2-1; possibly TRBD2 for D (6 bases). Germline V gene lookup returns CDR1 SGHRS and CDR2 YFSETQ. This CDR3 comprises 19 residues. Trimming removed 3 bases at V and 0 bases at J, with 22 bases between.